Listed here are 22 T cell receptor beta chains from one sample, sequenced in a study of radiotherapy plus CTLA-4 blockade in lung cancer. Produced via immunoSEQ multiplex PCR; TCRdb's table is partial and in-frame only. Of about 32,000 clones listed, more than 70% were seen once; the top ten hold approximately 6%. This sample comprised peripheral blood, obtained from a patient treated with radiotherapy plus ipilimumab. Source of these receptors: a human donor with non-small cell lung cancer who had stable disease on radiotherapy plus ipilimumab.

The J gene is TRBJ1-5, the V gene TRBV11-2; D unresolved. V lost 5 bases to trimming and J lost 4 bases, with 12 bases between them. The CDR3 sequence is 14 residues long. Germline V lookup: CDR1 SGHAT, CDR2 FQNNGV. The CDR3 nucleotides read TGTGCCAGCAGCGCCAGCGGGCCGAATCAGCCCCAGCATTTT. As protein: CASSASGPNQPQHF.

The chain uses TRBV27 and TRBJ2-5; 9 nucleotides align to TRBD1. The CDR3 has 14 residues. After removal of 2 bases from V and 7 bases from J, the junction contained 5 bases not matched to a gene. The germline CDR1 and CDR2 sequences are MNHEY and SMNVEV (reference sequence). The CDR3, as DNA: TGTGCCAGCAGTTTAACAGGGGGCGCTGGGACCCAGTACTTC. Amino acid sequence: CASSLTGGAGTQYF.

This clone was counted a few times. The chain carries TRBV19 and TRBJ1-2; D ambiguous. The CDR3 consists of 13 residues. V shed 6 bases and J shed 5 bases, with 13 bases lying between them. The V gene's germline CDR1 is LNHDA and CDR2 SQIVND (reference sequence). CDR3 DNA: TGTGCCAGTAGCCCGGACCGGGAATATGGCTACACCTTC. Amino acids: CASSPDREYGYTF.

This chain uses TRBV10-3 with TRBJ2-1; D unresolved. The CDR3 runs 12 residues. V lost 3 bases and J 7 bases, leaving 7 bases between the germline ends. In germline, CDR1 is ENHRY, CDR2 SYGVKD. In DNA, the CDR3 is TGTGCCATCAGTGAATGGCAGAATGAGCAGTTCTTC. Translated: CAISEWQNEQFF.

This clone was detected only a few times. The chain links TRBV27 to TRBJ2-2, with 13 bases matching TRBD2. The V and J ends lost 0 bases and 4 bases, in that order; junction bases with no gene match: 14. Per the germline V gene, CDR1 is MNHEY and CDR2 is SMNVEV (reference sequence). The CDR3 runs 21 residues. CDR3 amino acids: CASSLSPPELAGGPGTGELFF. The CDR3 DNA reads as TGTGCCAGCAGTTTATCGCCCCCCGAACTAGCGGGAGGGCCCGGCACCGGGGAGCTGTTTTTT.

This clone was observed a few times. The chain recombines TRBV4-3 with TRBJ1-4; the match to TRBD1 covers 9 bases. Trimming at V came to 0 bases and at J to 7 bases, leaving 6 bases not matched to a gene. The CDR3 loop spans 16 amino acids. Germline-derived CDR1 and CDR2 are LGHNA and YSLEER. CDR3 in amino acids: CASSQETGTGFEKLFF. CDR3 in DNA: TGCGCCAGCAGCCAAGAAACCGGGACAGGGTTTGAAAAACTGTTTTTT.

This clone was seen only a few times. The chain is built from TRBV7-8 and TRBJ1-2, with 7 bases that match TRBD1. The V and J ends lost 4 bases and 2 bases, in that order; junction bases with no gene match: 7. Germline lookup yields CDR1 SGHVS and CDR2 FQNEAQ. The CDR3 length is 15 residues. CDR3 nucleotides: TGTGCCAGCAGCTCCCAGGGGACAGTGAACTATGGCTACACCTTC. It translates to CASSSQGTVNYGYTF.

The J gene is TRBJ1-3, the V gene TRBV5-1; unclear D gene. V gave up 1 base and J gave up 0 bases, with 11 bases separating them. The CDR3 is made up of 16 amino acids. Germline CDR1 reads SGHRS; CDR2 reads YFSETQ. In nucleotides, the CDR3 is TGCGCCAGCAGCTTGCAACCTGCGAACTCTGGAAACACCATATATTTT. Protein: CASSLQPANSGNTIYF.

V and J are TRBV4-1 and TRBJ2-1, with 8 positions matching TRBD2. CDR1 and CDR2 from the germline V gene are MGHRA and YSYEKL. CDR3 length: 17 amino acids. Trimming took 1 base from V and 2 from J; bases not matched to a gene: 7. Here the CDR3 reads CASSQVAGGRAYNEQFF. In nucleotides, the CDR3 is TGCGCCAGCAGCCAAGTGGCGGGGGGACGCGCCTACAATGAGCAGTTCTTC.

This sequence joins TRBV6-1 and TRBJ1-2; D is unclear. Germline CDR1 MNHNS, CDR2 SASEGT. V was cut by 7 bases and J by 4 bases, with 13 bases left in between. CDR3 length equals 13 residues. The CDR3 region has the DNA TGTGCCAGCACCCTGATAGGCGGCTATGGCTACACCTTC. Its translation is CASTLIGGYGYTF.

The V and J genes are TRBV5-4 and TRBJ2-7; D might be TRBD1 (5 bases). Germline-derived CDR1 and CDR2 are SGHNT and YYREEE (reference sequence). V was pared by 5 bases and J by 0 bases, with 9 bases between. The CDR3 totals 13 residues. The CDR3 reads CASSKGYSYEQYF. The CDR3 DNA reads TGTGCCAGCAGTAAGGGGTACTCCTACGAGCAGTACTTC.

V usage is TRBV18 and J usage is TRBJ2-1, with a weak D call TRBD1 (6 bases). V was trimmed by 3 bases and J by 6 bases, leaving 21 bases between them. In germline, CDR1 is KGHSH, CDR2 LQKENI. The CDR3 covers 17 residues. The CDR3 DNA is TGTGCCAGCTCACCCGGACGGACAGACCCACGACCCAATGAGCAGTTCTTC. Translated: CASSPGRTDPRPNEQFF. The full variable domain, with the rest looked up from reference TRBV18 and TRBJ2-1, is NAGVMQNPRHLVRRRGQEARLRCSPMKGHSHVYWYRQLPEEGLKFMVYLQKENIIDESGMPKERFSAEFPKEGPSILRIQQVVRGDSAAYFCASSPGRTDPRPNEQFFGPGTRLTVL.

The chain joins TRBV30 to TRBJ2-2; D is ambiguous. This CDR3 comprises 14 residues. V was clipped by 0 bases and J by 4 bases, with 9 bases between them. The germline V gene has CDR1 GTSNPN and CDR2 SVGIG (reference sequence). The CDR3: CAWSVHSGTGELFF. CDR3 sequence (DNA): TGTGCCTGGAGTGTACATTCGGGCACCGGGGAGCTGTTTTTT.

This clone appeared once. The V gene is TRBV4-3, the J gene TRBJ1-1; TRBD1 aligns across 7 bases. Germline trimming cut 0 bases from V and 6 bases from J; bases unmatched to any gene: 7. CDR3 length equals 15 residues. Germline values: CDR1 LGHNA, CDR2 YSLEER. The CDR3 DNA follows: TGCGCCAGCAGCCAAGAAAGGACAGGTGGAGCTGAAGCTTTCTTT. Residues: CASSQERTGGAEAFF.

The chain is built from TRBV29-1 and TRBJ2-7; D is perhaps TRBD2 (6 bases). This CDR3 has 13 amino acids. V gave up 4 bases and J gave up 5 bases, with 15 bases separating them. CDR1 is SQVTM and CDR2 is ANQGSEA in the germline V gene. DNA of the CDR3: TGCAGCGTTGGATATCAGGGCGGGGACGAGCAGTACTTC. It translates to CSVGYQGGDEQYF.

The gene calls are TRBV30 and TRBJ1-5; 7 nucleotides line up with TRBD1. Germline trimming cut 0 bases from V and 5 bases from J; bases unmatched to any gene: 13. The germline V gene encodes CDR1 GTSNPN and CDR2 SVGIG (reference sequence). The CDR3 loop spans 17 amino acids. CDR3 in DNA: TGTGCCTGGAGTGTACGGGCGGACAGGCCTTTTCATCAGCCCCAGCATTTT. The encoded protein is CAWSVRADRPFHQPQHF.

The chain employs TRBV6-6 and TRBJ2-1; perhaps TRBD1 as D (6 bases). Per germline, CDR1 MNHNY and CDR2 SVGAGI (reference sequence). Deletions cut 6 bases from V and 6 bases from J, with 15 bases between. This CDR3 contains 14 residues. For the CDR3, the DNA is TGTGCCAGCAGCCCTGGACAGCGCCTCAATGAGCAGTTCTTC. It encodes CASSPGQRLNEQFF.

The CDR3 DNA follows: TGCAGCGTTGAAGAGATGTACAGTTCCGAGCAGTACTTC. This encodes CSVEEMYSSEQYF. The chain has TRBV29-1 and TRBJ2-7, with D unresolved. V lost 0 bases, J lost 6 bases, and 12 bases lay in between. The germline V gene has CDR1 SQVTM and CDR2 ANQGSEA. This CDR3 contains 13 residues.

The chain joins TRBV18 to TRBJ2-3, with unresolved D. Germline CDR1 reads KGHSH; CDR2 reads LQKENI. Trimming shortened V by 2 bases and J by 3 bases, and 9 bases separated the two germline ends. The CDR3 covers 14 residues. CDR3 DNA sequence: TGTGCCAGCTCACCAGAAACAGCAACAGATACGCAGTATTTT. It encodes CASSPETATDTQYF. Complete variable domain (other parts from reference TRBV18 and TRBJ2-3): NAGVMQNPRHLVRRRGQEARLRCSPMKGHSHVYWYRQLPEEGLKFMVYLQKENIIDESGMPKERFSAEFPKEGPSILRIQQVVRGDSAAYFCASSPETATDTQYFGPGTRLTVL.

The rearrangement uses TRBV11-2 and TRBJ2-5; 12 bases align to TRBD1. Looked up from germline, CDR1 is SGHAT and CDR2 is FQNNGV. After removal of 4 bases from V and 5 bases from J, the junction contained 5 bases not matched to a gene. The CDR3 spans 15 residues. CDR3 bases: TGTGCCAGCAGCTCCGGGACAGGGGGCAGCGAGACCCAGTACTTC. This gives the protein CASSSGTGGSETQYF.

The chain employs TRBV6-1 and TRBJ2-5; the match to TRBD2 covers 8 bases. The CDR3 totals 15 residues. V shed 7 bases, J shed 6 bases, and the junction held 13 bases outside the gene matches. CDR1 MNHNS and CDR2 SASEGT come from the germline V gene. CDR3 loop: CASKDYRTSFQTQYF. The CDR3 DNA is TGTGCCAGCAAAGATTATAGGACTAGCTTTCAGACCCAGTACTTC.

The chain carries TRBV11-2 and TRBJ2-1; tentative D call: TRBD2 (5 bases). Germline CDR1 is SGHAT and CDR2 is FQNNGV. The germline V and J ends were trimmed by 1 base and 1 base, with 8 bases remaining between them. This CDR3 spans 15 amino acids. CDR3 nucleotides: TGTGCCAGCAGCTTAGGTGGCGGGTCCTACAATGAGCAGTTCTTC. The encoded protein is CASSLGGGSYNEQFF.